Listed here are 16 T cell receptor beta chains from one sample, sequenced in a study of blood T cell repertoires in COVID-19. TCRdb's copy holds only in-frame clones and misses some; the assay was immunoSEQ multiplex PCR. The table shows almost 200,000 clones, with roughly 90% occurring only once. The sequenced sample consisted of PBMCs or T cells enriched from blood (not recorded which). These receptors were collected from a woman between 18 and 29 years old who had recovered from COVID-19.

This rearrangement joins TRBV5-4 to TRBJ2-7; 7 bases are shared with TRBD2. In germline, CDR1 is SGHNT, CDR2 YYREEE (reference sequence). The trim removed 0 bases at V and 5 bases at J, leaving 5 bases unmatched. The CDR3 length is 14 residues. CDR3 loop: CASSLVGGGNEQYF. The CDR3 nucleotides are TGTGCCAGCAGCTTGGTCGGGGGAGGGAACGAGCAGTACTTC.

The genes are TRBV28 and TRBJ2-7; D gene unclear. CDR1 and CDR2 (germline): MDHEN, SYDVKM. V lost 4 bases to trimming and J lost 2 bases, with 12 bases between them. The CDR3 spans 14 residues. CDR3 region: CASSYLVVPYEQYF. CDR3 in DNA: TGTGCCAGCAGTTATTTGGTAGTCCCCTACGAGCAGTACTTC. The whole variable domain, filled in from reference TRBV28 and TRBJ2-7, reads DVKVTQSSRYLVKRTGEKVFLECVQDMDHENMFWYRQDPGLGLRLIYFSYDVKMKEKGDIPEGYSVSREKKERFSLILESASTNQTSMYLCASSYLVVPYEQYFGPGTRLTVT.

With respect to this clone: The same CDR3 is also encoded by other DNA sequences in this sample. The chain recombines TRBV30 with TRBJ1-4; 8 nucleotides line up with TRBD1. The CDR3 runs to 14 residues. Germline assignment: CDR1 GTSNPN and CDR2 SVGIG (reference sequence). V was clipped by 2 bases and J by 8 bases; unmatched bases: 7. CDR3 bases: TGTGCCTGGAGTACTGGACAGGGTGGAGAAAAACTGTTTTTT. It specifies CAWSTGQGGEKLFF.

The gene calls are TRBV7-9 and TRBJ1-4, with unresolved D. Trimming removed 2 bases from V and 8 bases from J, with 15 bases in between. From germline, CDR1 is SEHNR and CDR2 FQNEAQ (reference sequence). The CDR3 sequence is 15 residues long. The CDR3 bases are TGTGCCAGCAGCTTAAGCACGAAACCTAGCGAAAAACTGTTTTTT. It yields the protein CASSLSTKPSEKLFF.

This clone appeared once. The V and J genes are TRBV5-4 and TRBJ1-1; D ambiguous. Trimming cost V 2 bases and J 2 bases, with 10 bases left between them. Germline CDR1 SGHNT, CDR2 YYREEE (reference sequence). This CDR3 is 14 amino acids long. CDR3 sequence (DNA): TGTGCCAGCAGCTTCTCTATACCCAACACTGAAGCTTTCTTT. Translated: CASSFSIPNTEAFF.

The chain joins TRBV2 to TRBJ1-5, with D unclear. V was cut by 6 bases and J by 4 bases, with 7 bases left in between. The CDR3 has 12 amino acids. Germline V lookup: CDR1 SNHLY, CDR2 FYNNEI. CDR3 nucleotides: TGTGCCAGCAGATTCAGAAATCAGCCCCAGCATTTT. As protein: CASRFRNQPQHF.

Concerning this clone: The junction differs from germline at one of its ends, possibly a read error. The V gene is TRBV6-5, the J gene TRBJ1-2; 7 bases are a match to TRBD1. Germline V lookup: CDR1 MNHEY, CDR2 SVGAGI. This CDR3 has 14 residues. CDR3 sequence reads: CASSYAPTGAALVF. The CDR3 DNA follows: TGTGCCAGCAGTTACGCCCCAACAGGGGCCGCGTTGGTCTTC.

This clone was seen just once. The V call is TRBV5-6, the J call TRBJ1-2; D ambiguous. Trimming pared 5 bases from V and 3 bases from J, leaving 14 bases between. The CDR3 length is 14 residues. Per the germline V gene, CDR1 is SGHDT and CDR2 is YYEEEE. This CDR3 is CASSLGNSDYGYTF. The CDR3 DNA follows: TGTGCCAGCAGTCTGGGCAATTCGGACTATGGCTACACCTTC.

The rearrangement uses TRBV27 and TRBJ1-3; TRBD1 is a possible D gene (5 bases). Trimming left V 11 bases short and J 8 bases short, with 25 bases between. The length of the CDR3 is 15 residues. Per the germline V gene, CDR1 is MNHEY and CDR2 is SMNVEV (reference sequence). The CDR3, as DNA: TGTGCCCGAGTGGCCCGGGACGACGCGGGGGACACCATATATTTT. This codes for CARVARDDAGDTIYF.

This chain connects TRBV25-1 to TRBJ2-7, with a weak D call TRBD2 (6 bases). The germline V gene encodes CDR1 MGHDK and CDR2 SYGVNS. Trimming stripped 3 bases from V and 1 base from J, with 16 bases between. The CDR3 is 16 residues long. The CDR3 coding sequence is TGTGCCAGCAGTGACTCGCGGGGCCGGAGGTCCTACGAGCAGTACTTC. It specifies CASSDSRGRRSYEQYF.

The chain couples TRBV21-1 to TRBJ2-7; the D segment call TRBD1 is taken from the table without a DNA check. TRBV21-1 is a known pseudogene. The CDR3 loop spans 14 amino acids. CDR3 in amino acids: CASSLPARFGEQYF. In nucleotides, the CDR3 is TGTGCCAGCAGCCTACCGGCCAGGTTTGGGGAGCAGTACTTC.

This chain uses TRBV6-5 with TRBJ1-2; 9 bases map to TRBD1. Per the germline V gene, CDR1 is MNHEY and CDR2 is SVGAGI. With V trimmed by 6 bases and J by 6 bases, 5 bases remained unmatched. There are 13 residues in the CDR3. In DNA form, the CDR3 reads TGTGCCAGCAGGACAGGGGGGGCGGATGGCTACACCTTC. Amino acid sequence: CASRTGGADGYTF.

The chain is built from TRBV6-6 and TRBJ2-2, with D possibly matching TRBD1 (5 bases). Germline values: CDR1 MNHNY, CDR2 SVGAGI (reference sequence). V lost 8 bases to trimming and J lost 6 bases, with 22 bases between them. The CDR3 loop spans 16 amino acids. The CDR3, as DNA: TGTGCCAGCGGGAAGCCTAAGGGGTCGAGCGCCGGGGAGCTGTTTTTT. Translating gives CASGKPKGSSAGELFF.

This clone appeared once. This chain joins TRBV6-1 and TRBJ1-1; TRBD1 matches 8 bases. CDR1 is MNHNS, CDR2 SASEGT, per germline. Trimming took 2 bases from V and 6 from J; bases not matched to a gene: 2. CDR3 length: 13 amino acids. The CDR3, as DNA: TGTGCCAGCAGTGAACAGGGGGCTGCTGAAGCTTTCTTT. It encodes CASSEQGAAEAFF.

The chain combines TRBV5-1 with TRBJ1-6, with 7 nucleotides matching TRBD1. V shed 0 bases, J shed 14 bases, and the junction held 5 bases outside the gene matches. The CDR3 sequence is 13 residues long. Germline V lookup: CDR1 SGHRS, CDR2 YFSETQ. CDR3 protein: CASSLGQGLALHF. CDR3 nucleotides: TGCGCCAGCAGCTTGGGACAGGGTTTGGCCCTCCACTTT.

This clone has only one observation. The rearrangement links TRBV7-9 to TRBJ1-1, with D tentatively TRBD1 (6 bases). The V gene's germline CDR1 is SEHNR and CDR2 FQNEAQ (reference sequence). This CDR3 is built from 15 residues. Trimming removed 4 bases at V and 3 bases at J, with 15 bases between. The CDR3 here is CASSSAGVGHTEAFF. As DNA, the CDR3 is TGTGCCAGCAGCTCTGCAGGGGTTGGTCACACTGAAGCTTTCTTT.